This TCR beta chain derives from a study of OX40 agonist ivuxolimab in advanced cancers. Looking at the study overall: Cancers in dose escalation were hepatocellular, melanoma, renal cell and head and neck. A mean age of roughly 66 years, range roughly 20 to 85, was recorded, and approximately 79% were male. General study results and limits: Circulating CD4+ and CD8+ T cells showed clonal expansion by week 6 at 0.1 to 3.0 mg/kg. Compared with CD4+, CD8+ T cells on average had more expanded clones.

With regard to this clone: Antigen specificity is unknown.

Produced via immunoSEQ multiplex PCR; TCRdb's table is partial and in-frame only. The sample yields about 46,000 clones, about 88% seen once. The sample was CD4+ or CD8+ T cells sorted from blood, taken in a trial of the OX40 agonist ivuxolimab. The TCR comes from an adult with an advanced solid tumor such as melanoma, head and neck, liver or kidney cancer.

The CDR3 loop reads CASSQTGTSGYNEQFF. The CDR3 coding sequence is TGTGCCAGCAGCCAAACCGGGACTAGCGGGTACAATGAGCAGTTCTTC. This chain joins TRBV27 and TRBJ2-1; TRBD2 aligns across 12 bases. The CDR3 is 16 residues long. Trimming removed 6 bases from V and 4 bases from J; junction bases left unmatched: 7. Germline V gene sequence: CDR1 MNHEY, CDR2 SMNVEV (reference sequence).